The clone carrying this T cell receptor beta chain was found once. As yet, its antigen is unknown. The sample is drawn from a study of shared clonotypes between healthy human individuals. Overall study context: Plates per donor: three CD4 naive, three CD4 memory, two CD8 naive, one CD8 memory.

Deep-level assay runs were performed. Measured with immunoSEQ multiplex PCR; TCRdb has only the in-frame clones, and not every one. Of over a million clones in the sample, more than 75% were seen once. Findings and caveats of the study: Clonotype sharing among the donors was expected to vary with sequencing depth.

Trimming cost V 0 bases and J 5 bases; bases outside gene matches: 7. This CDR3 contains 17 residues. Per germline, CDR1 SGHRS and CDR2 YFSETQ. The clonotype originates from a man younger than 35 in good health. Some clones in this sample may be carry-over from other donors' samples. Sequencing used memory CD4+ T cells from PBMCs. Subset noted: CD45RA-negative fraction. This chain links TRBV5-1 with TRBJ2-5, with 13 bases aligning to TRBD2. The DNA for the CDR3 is TGCGCCAGCAGCTTGGAACTAGCGGGAGGGCCCGGTGAGACCCAGTACTTC. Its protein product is CASSLELAGGPGETQYF.